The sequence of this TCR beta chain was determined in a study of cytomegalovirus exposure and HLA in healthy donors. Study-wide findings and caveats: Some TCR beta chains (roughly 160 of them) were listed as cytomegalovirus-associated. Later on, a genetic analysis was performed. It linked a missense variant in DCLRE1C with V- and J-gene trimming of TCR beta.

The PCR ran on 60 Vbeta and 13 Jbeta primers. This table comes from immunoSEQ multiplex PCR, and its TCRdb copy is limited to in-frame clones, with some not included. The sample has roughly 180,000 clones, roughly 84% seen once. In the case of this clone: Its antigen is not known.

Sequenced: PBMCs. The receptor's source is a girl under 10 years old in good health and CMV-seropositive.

The CDR3 nucleotides are TGTGCCAGCAGCTTAACGGGAGGGCCTCCAGGCGATACGCAGTATTTT. Translating gives CASSLTGGPPGDTQYF. The chain links TRBV7-3 to TRBJ2-3; 7 bases are a match to TRBD2. V was clipped by 0 bases and J by 6 bases; unmatched bases: 9. Germline loops: CDR1 SGHTA, CDR2 FQGTGA. This CDR3 has 16 residues.